The rows below give T cell receptor beta chains drawn from one sample of a study of T-cell memory formation after mild COVID-19. From the 5' RACE reads, TCRdb called clonotypes with MiXCR, one entry per CDR3 protein. Among 400,000 or so distinct CDR3 sequences listed, roughly 20% were seen once. The specimen was PBMCs or a T cell subset sorted from them (not recorded which). These receptors were obtained from an adult woman who had mild COVID-19 (a few samples of this study predate the infection). Cell type and time point are not known. Each CDR3 is given without its conserved first and last residue.

>TRBJ1-2|TRBV4-3
ASRRTGVYGYT
>TRBJ1-1|TRBV29-1
SVASHTEAF
>TRBJ2-3|TRBV24-1
ATSDWTIDTQY
>TRBJ2-3|TRBV9
ASSVGAGGREDTRY
>TRBJ2-7|TRBV2
ASRLSSYEQY
>TRBJ2-3|TRBV15
ATSTLQAGPRDTQY
>TRBJ2-1|TRBV9
ASSGRRDNEQF
>TRBJ1-5|TRBV5-1
ASSPSDGNQPQH
>TRBJ1-4|TRBV5-6
ASSFKTGTGSEKLF
>TRBJ2-1|TRBV6-5
ASTVPGAINEQF
>TRBJ2-3|TRBV25-1
ASSVLAGGYDTQY
>TRBJ2-5|TRBV20-1
SARDTQETQY
>TRBJ2-4|TRBV9
ASSEQPTNIQY
>TRBJ2-1|TRBV24-1
ATSDPPPSGNTQF
>TRBJ2-7|TRBV13
ASSSRDGPWEQY
>TRBJ1-1|TRBV7-9
ASSLSGGTGEAF
>TRBJ1-1|TRBV15
ATSRLDRGLKNTEAF
>TRBJ2-3|TRBV10-3
AISGTSGSPDTQY
>TRBJ1-5|TRBV20-1
SALNPGQGVRNQPQH
>TRBJ2-1|TRBV4-3
ASSQDRGTSGRAANEQF
>TRBJ2-1|TRBV20-1
SVTSIQGPYNEQF
>TRBJ2-1|TRBV7-3
ASSPPGAAYNEQF
>TRBJ1-2|TRBV7-8
ASSLLPGRGIYGYT
>TRBJ2-5|TRBV5-4
ASSLREGVETQY
>TRBJ1-2|TRBV7-9
ASSLEQGNGYT
>TRBJ2-2|TRBV30
AWNWAGGSTNTGELF
>TRBJ1-1|TRBV6-5
ASSSGRYTEAF
>TRBJ1-2|TRBV4-1
ASSRGETGGLYGYT
>TRBJ1-5|TRBV28
ASSSLVGREVNQPQH
>TRBJ2-7|TRBV5-1
ASTPDGSSGEQY
>TRBJ1-2|TRBV20-1
SARDPGQDDGYT
>TRBJ1-4|TRBV24-1
ATSQTGATNEKLF
>TRBJ2-3|TRBV25-1
ASRPDGTSTDTQY
>TRBJ2-3|TRBV6-6
ASSYSIGASRGTDTQY
>TRBJ2-1|TRBV7-6
ASSPDGTSGRASYNEQF
>TRBJ2-2|TRBV7-8
ASSLWAADTGELF